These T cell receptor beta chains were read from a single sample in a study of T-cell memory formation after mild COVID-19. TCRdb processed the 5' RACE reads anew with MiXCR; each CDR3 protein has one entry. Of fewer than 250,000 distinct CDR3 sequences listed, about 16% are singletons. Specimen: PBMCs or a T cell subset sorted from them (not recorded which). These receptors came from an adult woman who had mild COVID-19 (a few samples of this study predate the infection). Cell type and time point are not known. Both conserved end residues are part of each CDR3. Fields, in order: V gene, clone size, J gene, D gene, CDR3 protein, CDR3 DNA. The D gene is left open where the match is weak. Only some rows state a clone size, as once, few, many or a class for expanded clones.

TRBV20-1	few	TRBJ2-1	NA	CSARDPQHRPNEQFF	TGCAGTGCTAGAGACCCCCAGCACCGGCCCAATGAGCAGTTCTTC
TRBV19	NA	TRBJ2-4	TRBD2	CASSSGGASGSDIQYF	TGTGCCAGTAGCTCCGGTGGGGCTAGCGGGAGCGACATTCAGTACTTC
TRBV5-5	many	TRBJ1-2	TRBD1	CASSPVSGTGSNYGYTF	TGTGCCAGCAGCCCCGTCTCCGGGACAGGGTCGAACTATGGCTACACCTTC
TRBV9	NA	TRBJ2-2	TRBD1	CASSERPPGGTGYTGELFF	TGTGCCAGCAGCGAGAGGCCCCCTGGCGGGACAGGGTACACCGGGGAGCTGTTTTTT
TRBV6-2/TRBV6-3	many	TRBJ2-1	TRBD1	CASVWDREANEQFF	TGTGCCAGCGTCTGGGACAGGGAAGCCAATGAGCAGTTCTTC
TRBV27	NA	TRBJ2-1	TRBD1	CASRGQATYNEQFF	TGTGCCAGCAGAGGACAGGCGACCTACAATGAGCAGTTCTTC
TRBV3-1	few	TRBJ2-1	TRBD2	CASSPGLDLNEQFF	TGTGCCAGCAGCCCTGGACTAGACCTTAATGAGCAGTTCTTC
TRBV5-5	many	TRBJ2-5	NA	CASSPTGTRTGETQYF	TGTGCCAGCAGCCCCACCGGGACTAGGACAGGAGAGACCCAGTACTTC
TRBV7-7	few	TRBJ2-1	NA	CASSAGAGGEFNEQFF	TGTGCTAGCAGCGCGGGGGCTGGGGGCGAATTTAATGAGCAGTTCTTC
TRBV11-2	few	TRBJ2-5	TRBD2	CASSATSGPYQETQYF	TGTGCCAGCAGCGCTACTAGCGGACCGTACCAAGAGACCCAGTACTTC